This T cell receptor beta chain is drawn from a study of blood T cell repertoires in COVID-19 (TCRdb year 2020). Background for the entire study: Samples covering the acute and convalescent phases of COVID-19 were provided by collaborators in the United States, Italy and Spain. Samples were obtained from the ongoing ImmuneRACE study (first 160 participants) and from about 1,300 subjects provided by 6 global collaborators. Where available, HLA class I and class II types were taken from metadata supplied by the sample provider and were not determined by assay-based typing. The repertoires were released in a freely available public database meant as a resource for research on the immune response to SARS-CoV-2. Sample metadata almost always included a de-identified subject ID, COVID-19 status, age in years and sex. Subjects who had been exposed to COVID-19, were actively infected with it, or had recovered from it provided the deeply sampled blood TCRbeta repertoires that made up the dataset. The material from the prospective study consisted of cDNA or gDNA derived from T cells, B-cell-depleted T cells, or PBMCs.

TCRbeta CDR3 regions were amplified from genomic DNA by means of the immunoSEQ Assay, a bias-controlled multiplex PCR. As for how the authors treated the data: Nucleated cell counts per sample were estimated from amplification of reference gene primers within the assay. To quantify the absolute abundance of each unique TCRbeta CDR3 rearrangement, sequence reads were collapsed and filtered. Productive Simpson clonality was computed per sample as the square root of Simpson's diversity index over productive rearrangements. The immuneACCESS repertoire file appears here via TCRdb, limited to in-frame rearrangements. These files lack a portion of the clones; in checked studies, under half of the deficit traces to unresolved V genes, and the cause of the others is not known. V, J and clone size are those of that table, while D and trimming were read from the DNA. The sample data list fewer than 250,000 clones, and almost 90% of these were observed just once. The ten most abundant clones make up over 12% of the sample.

Results and caveats for the whole study, not just this receptor: The amount of clinical and demographic metadata varied by source and participant and was provided uncurated.

Participants in the prospective study were aged roughly 18 to 100 years, lived in under 30 United States geographic areas, and enrolled through a virtual design. In the prospective study, participants were assigned to cohorts based on the clinical history participants reported in a screening survey and a study questionnaire. In the prospective study, mobile phlebotomists collected whole blood, serum and a nasopharyngeal or oropharyngeal swab from each participant. Prospective study participants could optionally give additional blood draws and questionnaires over a 2-month period. Prospective study blood samples were shipped either frozen or at room temperature before DNA extraction. To note about this clone: Its target antigen remains unknown. Base qualities were left out, and no much larger clone turns up one base away.

The TCR originated in a woman in her forties or fifties with acute COVID-19. The sample was PBMCs or T cells enriched from blood (not recorded which).

The DNA sequence reads TGTGCCAGTAGTCCGACAGGGGCGGTGCGCCAGCATTTT. Translated, it gives CASSPTGAVRQHF. This receptor chain uses TRBV19 and TRBJ1-5, and 8 bases in between align with TRBD1. From the cysteine through the phenylalanine, the CDR3 covers 13 amino acids. This entry keeps only the CDR3 DNA: 39 bases, framed from base 1. Clipping removes 5 bases from V and 12 bases from J, with 9 as the unmatched junction base count. Via the germline V gene (reference sequence), CDR1 is LNHDA and CDR2 SQIVND.